The T cell receptor (beta chain) under discussion was sequenced for a study of T-cell reconstitution after alpha-beta-depleted transplantation in children. Unique molecular identifiers were used to barcode this TCRbeta library. TCRdb reanalysed the PCR reads using MiXCR and keeps one entry per CDR3 protein. The repertoire holds some 200,000 distinct CDR3 sequences, with about 6.3% as singletons. This clonotype was picked up many times. The sequences come from PBMCs from the stem cell graft donor, collected from the stem cell graft. This receptor was taken from a human donor who donated a stem cell graft to a child with Wiskott-Aldrich syndrome.

In nucleotides, the CDR3 is TGTGCCAGCAGTTTGCGCCGCAGCTCGGGACCCCCGAACTATAATTCACCCCTCCACTTT. Translating it yields CASSLRRSSGPPNYNSPLHF. The chain recombines TRBV28 with TRBJ1-6, with D possibly TRBD1 on 5 matching bases. V was shortened by 3 bases and J by 3 bases, with 24 bases between the two germline ends. The CDR3 sequence is 20 residues long. Germline V gene data show CDR1 as MDHEN and CDR2 as SYDVKM.